The clone carrying this TCR beta chain showed up many times. Its antigen is undetermined. The length of the CDR3 is 15 residues. V gave up 2 bases and J gave up 5 bases; unmatched junction bases: 7. Germline loops: CDR1 PRHDT, CDR2 FYEKMQ (reference sequence). The sample comes from a study of T cells in Graves' hyperthyroidism and ophthalmopathy. On the study more broadly: At the time of initial diagnosis and before any treatment, peripheral blood was collected. Study-wide findings and caveats: Blood also showed most of the thyroid clonotypes that were expanded above 0.001.

There were TCR beta CDR3 regions amplified from RNA transcripts. Using the HTBI primer set, a first-round RT-PCR was run on the TCR CDR3. In TCRdb, the multiplex PCR reads were re-called with MiXCR into one record per CDR3 protein. Of about 610,000 distinct CDR3 sequences listed, roughly 15% are singletons. Ophthalmopathy patients had moderate-to-severe active disease, CAS ≥3, NOSPECS ≥4, and disease duration under 3 months. Lactation, pregnancy, other autoimmune disease or uncontrolled infection led to exclusion of patients. The source material was blood. The TCR originated in a woman in her thirties or forties with Graves' ophthalmopathy. This rearrangement joins TRBV13 to TRBJ2-5; TRBD1 agrees at 8 bases. The CDR3 sequence is CASSLRGQGWETQYF. In nucleotides, the CDR3 is TGTGCCAGCAGCTTAAGAGGACAGGGTTGGGAGACCCAGTACTTC.